This TCR beta chain originates from a study of OX40 agonist ivuxolimab in advanced cancers. At the level of the study: A male proportion of about 84% was recorded, with mean age 60 years and range about 23 to 80.

The repertoire was sequenced with immunoSEQ multiplex PCR; TCRdb's copy has only in-frame clones and lacks some. The data contain 80,000 to 100,000 clones, more than 75% of them singletons. V shed 5 bases and J shed 0 bases, with 12 bases lying between them. Germline V gene data show CDR1 as SGHRS and CDR2 as YFSETQ. The CDR3 sequence is 15 residues long. The chain uses TRBV5-1 and TRBJ1-3; no firm D call. This sequence originates from an adult with an advanced solid tumor such as melanoma, head and neck, liver or kidney cancer. The specimen comprised CD4+ or CD8+ T cells sorted from blood, sampled in a trial of the OX40 agonist ivuxolimab. This CDR3 reads CASSYLGYSGNTIYF. CDR3 sequence (DNA): TGCGCCAGCAGTTATTTGGGTTACTCTGGAAACACCATATATTTT.